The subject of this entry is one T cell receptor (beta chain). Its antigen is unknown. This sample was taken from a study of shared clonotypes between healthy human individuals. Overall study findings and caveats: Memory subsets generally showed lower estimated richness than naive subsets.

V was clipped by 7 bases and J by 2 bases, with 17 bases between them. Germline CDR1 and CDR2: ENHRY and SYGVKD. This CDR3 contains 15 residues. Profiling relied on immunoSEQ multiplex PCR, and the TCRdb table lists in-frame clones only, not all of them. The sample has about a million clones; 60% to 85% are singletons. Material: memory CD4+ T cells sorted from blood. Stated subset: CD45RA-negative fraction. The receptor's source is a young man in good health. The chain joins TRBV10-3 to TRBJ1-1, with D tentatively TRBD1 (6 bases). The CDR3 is CAIIPGEAGNTEAFF. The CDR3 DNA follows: TGTGCCATCATCCCAGGGGAAGCCGGAAACACTGAAGCTTTCTTT.